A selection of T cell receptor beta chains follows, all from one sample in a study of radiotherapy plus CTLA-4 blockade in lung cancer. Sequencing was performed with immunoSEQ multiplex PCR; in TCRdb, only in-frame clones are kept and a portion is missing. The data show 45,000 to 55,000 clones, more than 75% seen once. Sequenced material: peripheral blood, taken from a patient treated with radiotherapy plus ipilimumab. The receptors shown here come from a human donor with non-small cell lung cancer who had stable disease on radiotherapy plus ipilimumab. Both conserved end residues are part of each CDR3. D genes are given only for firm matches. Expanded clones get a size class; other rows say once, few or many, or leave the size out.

CDR3 protein: CASTSKIAGNTDTQYF
CDR3 DNA: TGTGCCAGCACCTCGAAAATAGCGGGGAACACAGATACGCAGTATTTT
V gene: TRBV5-4
clone size: -
J gene: TRBJ2-3
D gene: TRBD2

CDR3 protein: CSVDAGGRTEAFF
CDR3 DNA: TGCAGCGTTGACGCAGGGGGCCGCACTGAAGCTTTCTTT
V gene: TRBV29-1
clone size: -
J gene: TRBJ1-1
D gene: TRBD1

CDR3 protein: CASSFHYRSQETQYF
CDR3 DNA: TGTGCCAGCAGCTTTCACTATAGATCCCAAGAGACCCAGTACTTC
V gene: TRBV11-2
clone size: -
J gene: TRBJ2-5
D gene: -

CDR3 protein: CASSPGTGSYEQYF
CDR3 DNA: TGCGCCAGCAGCCCCGGGACAGGGTCATACGAGCAGTACTTC
V gene: TRBV4-3
clone size: -
J gene: TRBJ2-7
D gene: TRBD1

CDR3 protein: CASSLPTGSSDYEQYF
CDR3 DNA: TGTGCCAGCAGCTTACCCACAGGATCCTCGGACTACGAGCAGTACTTC
V gene: TRBV7-9
clone size: -
J gene: TRBJ2-7
D gene: -

CDR3 protein: CASSKRGVRTGGVIPYYEQYF
CDR3 DNA: TGTGCCAGCAGCAAACGGGGGGTTCGGACAGGGGGCGTAATCCCCTACTACGAGCAGTACTTC
V gene: TRBV21-1
clone size: -
J gene: TRBJ2-7
D gene: -

CDR3 protein: CASSSIANTEAFF
CDR3 DNA: TGTGCCAGCAGTAGTATAGCTAACACTGAAGCTTTCTTT
V gene: TRBV27
clone size: few
J gene: TRBJ1-1
D gene: -

CDR3 protein: CASSLAGPPYNEQFF
CDR3 DNA: TGTGCCAGCAGTCTAGCGGGCCCACCTTACAATGAGCAGTTCTTC
V gene: TRBV6-6
clone size: -
J gene: TRBJ2-1
D gene: TRBD2

CDR3 protein: CASSLSGKGELFF
CDR3 DNA: TGTGCCAGCAGCTTAAGCGGGAAGGGGGAGCTGTTTTTT
V gene: TRBV7-3
clone size: once
J gene: TRBJ2-2
D gene: -

CDR3 protein: CASSSGQGPEQYF
CDR3 DNA: TGTGCCAGCAGTTCCGGACAGGGCCCCGAGCAGTACTTC
V gene: TRBV28
clone size: -
J gene: TRBJ2-7
D gene: TRBD1

CDR3 protein: CASSPSRGAYGYTF
CDR3 DNA: TGTGCCAGCAGCCCCTCCAGGGGCGCCTATGGCTACACCTTC
V gene: TRBV14
clone size: -
J gene: TRBJ1-2
D gene: -

CDR3 protein: CASSVSTGLNQPQHF
CDR3 DNA: TGTGCCAGCAGCGTGAGTACAGGGCTCAATCAGCCCCAGCATTTT
V gene: TRBV5-4
clone size: -
J gene: TRBJ1-5
D gene: -

CDR3 protein: CSVEDSWRENTEAFF
CDR3 DNA: TGCAGCGTTGAAGATTCCTGGCGGGAGAACACTGAAGCTTTCTTT
V gene: TRBV29-1
clone size: -
J gene: TRBJ1-1
D gene: -

CDR3 protein: CASSIGSGRALLGETQYF
CDR3 DNA: TGTGCCAGTAGTATAGGTAGCGGGAGGGCCCTGTTGGGAGAGACCCAGTACTTC
V gene: TRBV19
clone size: -
J gene: TRBJ2-5
D gene: TRBD2

CDR3 protein: CAIHPGGGSGEQYF
CDR3 DNA: TGTGCCATCCACCCGGGGGGAGGTTCCGGCGAGCAGTACTTC
V gene: TRBV10-3
clone size: medium-sized
J gene: TRBJ2-7
D gene: TRBD2

CDR3 protein: CASSQKGNYGYTF
CDR3 DNA: TGCGCCAGCAGCCAGAAGGGGAACTATGGCTACACCTTC
V gene: TRBV4-1
clone size: -
J gene: TRBJ1-2
D gene: -

CDR3 protein: CASIDIPGLAGEKDTQYF
CDR3 DNA: TGTGCCAGCATCGACATCCCGGGACTAGCGGGAGAGAAGGATACGCAGTATTTT
V gene: TRBV7-9
clone size: -
J gene: TRBJ2-3
D gene: TRBD2

CDR3 protein: CASSLTSGANVLTF
CDR3 DNA: TGTGCCAGCAGCCTTACTTCTGGGGCCAACGTCCTGACTTTC
V gene: TRBV14
clone size: -
J gene: TRBJ2-6
D gene: -

CDR3 protein: CASTASDSQPSPYNEQFF
CDR3 DNA: TGTGCCAGCACCGCCAGCGACTCCCAGCCCTCTCCCTACAATGAGCAGTTCTTC
V gene: TRBV11-2
clone size: -
J gene: TRBJ2-1
D gene: -

CDR3 protein: CASILDRGLANYGYTF
CDR3 DNA: TGTGCCAGCATCCTGGACAGGGGGTTAGCTAACTATGGCTACACCTTC
V gene: TRBV28
clone size: few
J gene: TRBJ1-2
D gene: TRBD1

CDR3 protein: CASSSERGTEAFF
CDR3 DNA: TGTGCCAGCAGCTCGGAGAGAGGTACTGAAGCTTTCTTT
V gene: TRBV5-8
clone size: -
J gene: TRBJ1-1
D gene: -

CDR3 protein: CASRDTGNSPLHF
CDR3 DNA: TGTGCCAGTCGGGACACCGGGAATTCACCCCTCCACTTT
V gene: TRBV19
clone size: -
J gene: TRBJ1-6
D gene: -

CDR3 protein: CASSQDLAEEQYF
CDR3 DNA: TGCGCCAGCAGCCAAGATCTCGCCGAGGAGCAGTACTTC
V gene: TRBV4-3
clone size: -
J gene: TRBJ2-7
D gene: -

CDR3 protein: CASGLVERKSEGQQYF
CDR3 DNA: TGTGCTAGTGGTTTGGTAGAGCGAAAGTCCGAGGGTCAGCAGTACTTC
V gene: TRBV12-5
clone size: -
J gene: TRBJ2-7
D gene: -

CDR3 protein: CASSPRTSGAYEQYF
CDR3 DNA: TGTGCCAGCAGCCCCCGGACTAGCGGGGCCTACGAGCAGTACTTC
V gene: TRBV7-8
clone size: -
J gene: TRBJ2-7
D gene: TRBD2

CDR3 protein: CASSAPGLAVEQYF
CDR3 DNA: TGTGCCAGCAGTGCCCCGGGACTAGCAGTAGAGCAGTACTTC
V gene: TRBV6-5
clone size: -
J gene: TRBJ2-7
D gene: TRBD2

CDR3 protein: CASSLGSGRGYEQYF
CDR3 DNA: TGTGCCAGCAGCTTAGGAAGCGGGAGAGGTTACGAGCAGTACTTC
V gene: TRBV11-3
clone size: -
J gene: TRBJ2-7
D gene: TRBD2

CDR3 protein: CATSRATSGSADTQYF
CDR3 DNA: TGTGCCACCAGCAGAGCCACTAGCGGGAGCGCAGATACGCAGTATTTT
V gene: TRBV15
clone size: -
J gene: TRBJ2-3
D gene: TRBD2

CDR3 protein: CASSNQGALQPQHF
CDR3 DNA: TGTGCCAGTAGTAATCAGGGGGCGCTTCAGCCCCAGCATTTT
V gene: TRBV19
clone size: once
J gene: TRBJ1-5
D gene: TRBD1

CDR3 protein: CASSDNRVHEQYF
CDR3 DNA: TGTGCCAGCAGTGACAACAGGGTCCACGAGCAGTACTTC
V gene: TRBV2
clone size: -
J gene: TRBJ2-7
D gene: -

CDR3 protein: CASSVGRGTEAFF
CDR3 DNA: TGTGCCAGCAGTGTAGGCCGGGGCACTGAAGCTTTCTTT
V gene: TRBV28
clone size: once
J gene: TRBJ1-1
D gene: -

CDR3 protein: CASSSHSGELFF
CDR3 DNA: TGTGCCAGCAGCTCCCACAGCGGGGAGCTGTTTTTT
V gene: TRBV7-6
clone size: -
J gene: TRBJ2-2
D gene: -

CDR3 protein: CASSPGTGVTYNEQFF
CDR3 DNA: TGCGCCAGCAGCCCTGGGACAGGAGTAACCTACAATGAGCAGTTCTTC
V gene: TRBV5-1
clone size: -
J gene: TRBJ2-1
D gene: TRBD1

CDR3 protein: CASSKPDTSGSDEQYF
CDR3 DNA: TGTGCCAGCAGCAAGCCCGATACTAGCGGGAGCGACGAGCAGTACTTC
V gene: TRBV21-1
clone size: few
J gene: TRBJ2-7
D gene: -

CDR3 protein: CASSIGTSGSYEQYF
CDR3 DNA: TGTGCCAGCAGCATCGGGACTAGCGGGAGTTACGAGCAGTACTTC
V gene: TRBV7-2
clone size: -
J gene: TRBJ2-7
D gene: TRBD2

CDR3 protein: CATRTGGLNTGELFF
CDR3 DNA: TGTGCCACCCGGACAGGGGGATTGAACACCGGGGAGCTGTTTTTT
V gene: TRBV6-5
clone size: -
J gene: TRBJ2-2
D gene: TRBD1

CDR3 protein: CASLERAGGADTQYF
CDR3 DNA: TGTGCCAGCCTGGAGAGGGCGGGAGGGGCAGATACGCAGTATTTT
V gene: TRBV6-5
clone size: -
J gene: TRBJ2-3
D gene: TRBD2

CDR3 protein: CASRDNTGGRGNEQFF
CDR3 DNA: TGTGCCAGCAGGGATAATACAGGGGGTCGGGGCAATGAGCAGTTCTTC
V gene: TRBV5-6
clone size: -
J gene: TRBJ2-1
D gene: TRBD1

CDR3 protein: CASTQGGGFNEQFF
CDR3 DNA: TGTGCCAGCACCCAGGGAGGGGGGTTCAATGAGCAGTTCTTC
V gene: TRBV2
clone size: -
J gene: TRBJ2-1
D gene: -

CDR3 protein: CASSLGSEGGYQETQYF
CDR3 DNA: TGTGCCAGCAGCTTAGGTAGTGAGGGAGGATACCAAGAGACCCAGTACTTC
V gene: TRBV11-3
clone size: -
J gene: TRBJ2-5
D gene: -

CDR3 protein: CASSQDGGFRDNEQFF
CDR3 DNA: TGTGCCAGCAGCCAAGATGGAGGGTTCAGGGACAATGAGCAGTTCTTC
V gene: TRBV4-2
clone size: -
J gene: TRBJ2-1
D gene: -

CDR3 protein: CASSASLGGQPQHF
CDR3 DNA: TGTGCCAGTAGCGCTTCGCTAGGGGGTCAGCCCCAGCATTTT
V gene: TRBV19
clone size: -
J gene: TRBJ1-5
D gene: -

CDR3 protein: CASSWGPAGGYTF
CDR3 DNA: TGTGCCAGCAGTTGGGGACCAGCGGGGGGCTACACCTTC
V gene: TRBV28
clone size: -
J gene: TRBJ1-2
D gene: -

CDR3 protein: CASSPRDRSSSYEQYF
CDR3 DNA: TGCGCCAGCAGCCCCAGGGACAGATCCAGCTCCTACGAGCAGTACTTC
V gene: TRBV4-1
clone size: -
J gene: TRBJ2-7
D gene: TRBD1

CDR3 protein: CASSLEAGLAGSYEQYF
CDR3 DNA: TGTGCCAGCAGCTTAGAGGCCGGACTAGCGGGATCCTACGAGCAGTACTTC
V gene: TRBV7-2
clone size: -
J gene: TRBJ2-7
D gene: TRBD2

CDR3 protein: CASSPAKLRDNYKFGFNTGELFF
CDR3 DNA: TGCGCCAGCAGCCCGGCCAAGCTCCGGGACAATTACAAGTTTGGGTTTAACACCGGGGAGCTGTTTTTT
V gene: TRBV5-1
clone size: -
J gene: TRBJ2-2
D gene: -

CDR3 protein: CASRERTSGSGNEQFF
CDR3 DNA: TGTGCCAGTAGGGAACGGACTAGCGGGAGTGGAAATGAGCAGTTCTTC
V gene: TRBV19
clone size: -
J gene: TRBJ2-1
D gene: TRBD2

CDR3 protein: CASSPSGRASYNEQFF
CDR3 DNA: TGTGCCAGCAGCCCTAGCGGGAGGGCCTCCTACAATGAGCAGTTCTTC
V gene: TRBV9
clone size: -
J gene: TRBJ2-1
D gene: TRBD2

CDR3 protein: CASSSRSSYEQYF
CDR3 DNA: TGTGCCAGCAGCTCTAGAAGCTCCTACGAGCAGTACTTC
V gene: TRBV7-2
clone size: few
J gene: TRBJ2-7
D gene: -

CDR3 protein: CASSLSGRGGSYGYTF
CDR3 DNA: TGTGCCAGCAGTTTATCGGGCCGGGGGGGTTCCTATGGCTACACCTTC
V gene: TRBV28
clone size: -
J gene: TRBJ1-2
D gene: -

CDR3 protein: CASSLMGIAPYEQYF
CDR3 DNA: TGTGCCAGCAGCTTAATGGGAATAGCGCCCTACGAGCAGTACTTC
V gene: TRBV11-2
clone size: -
J gene: TRBJ2-7
D gene: -

CDR3 protein: CASSFGHNEQFF
CDR3 DNA: TGTGCCAGCAGTTTCGGTCACAATGAGCAGTTCTTC
V gene: TRBV28
clone size: -
J gene: TRBJ2-1
D gene: -

CDR3 protein: CASSETGEAYGYTF
CDR3 DNA: TGTGCCAGCAGCGAAACAGGGGAGGCCTATGGCTACACCTTC
V gene: TRBV7-9
clone size: once
J gene: TRBJ1-2
D gene: TRBD1

CDR3 protein: CASSIQLRQGVGEQYF
CDR3 DNA: TGTGCCAGCAGTATCCAGCTCCGACAGGGGGTAGGGGAGCAGTACTTC
V gene: TRBV28
clone size: -
J gene: TRBJ2-7
D gene: TRBD1

CDR3 protein: CASSPDWTDRNYGYTF
CDR3 DNA: TGTGCCAGCTCACCAGACTGGACAGATAGAAACTATGGCTACACCTTC
V gene: TRBV18
clone size: -
J gene: TRBJ1-2
D gene: -